This TCR beta chain was sequenced in a study of CD8 T cells in Susac syndrome. The authors reverse transcribed roughly 0.5 to 1 ug RNA with random hexamers. immunoSEQ multiplex PCR amplified TCR beta CDR3 across 54 Vbeta, 13 Jbeta. TCRdb re-derived calls from the immunoSEQ multiplex PCR reads in MiXCR, one entry per CDR3 protein. The sample has approximately 180,000 distinct CDR3 sequences, about 94% seen once. The receptor was isolated from a human donor with Susac syndrome. The sample comprised CD4+ T cells from PBMCs.

Here the CDR3 reads CASSSPGGGEKLFF. CDR3 in DNA: TGTGCCAGCAGCTCCCCGGGTGGGGGTGAAAAACTGTTTTTT. This chain connects TRBV7-2 to TRBJ1-4, with D tentatively TRBD1 (5 bases). Looked up from germline, CDR1 is SGHTA and CDR2 is FQGNSA. Between the trimmed V and J ends, which lost 4 bases and 7 bases, there was a span of 13 bases. This CDR3 has 14 residues.